The next 5 T cell receptor beta chains were all read from a single sample in a study of Graves' ophthalmopathy and Graves' hyperthyroidism. RNA transcripts yielded amplified TCR beta CDR3 regions. Scientists carried out first-round RT-PCR using HTBI primers and then a second-round multiplex PCR. Via MiXCR, TCRdb re-called the multiplex PCR reads, giving one row per CDR3 protein. The sample yields about 1.1 million distinct CDR3 sequences, less than 45% seen once. The specimen sequenced was peripheral blood or thyroid tissue (not recorded which). The receptor set was obtained from an adult man with Graves' hyperthyroidism.

In the case of this clonotype: As the CDR3 is not closed by the conserved phenylalanine or tryptophan, this likely results from a read error. The DNA is omitted, as the CDR3 cannot be located on it reliably, and the CDR3 follows TCRdb's listing. The rearrangement links TRBV10-3 to TRBJ2-2. The CDR3 is 8 amino acids long, termini counted. Looked up from germline, CDR1 is ENHRY and CDR2 is SYGVKD. CDR3 residues: CAISESVN.

Regarding this clonotype: A much larger clone lies one base from this, so it may be a read error. The rearrangement uses TRBV14 and TRBJ2-7; D is uncertain. V shed 0 bases and J shed 3 bases, with 12 bases lying between them. This CDR3 has 15 amino acids. Germline-derived CDR1 and CDR2 are SGHDN and FVKESK. The CDR3 region has the DNA TGTGCCAGCAGCCAAGATTTCACCAGGATCTACGAGCAGTACTTC. Protein: CASSQDFTRIYEQYF. Combining the CDR3 with reference TRBV14 and TRBJ2-7 gives the whole variable domain EAGVTQFPSHSVIEKGQTVTLRCDPISGHDNLYWYRRVMGKEIKFLLHFVKESKQDESGMPNNRFLAERTGGTYSTLKVQPAELEDSGVYFCASSQDFTRIYEQYFGPGTRLTVT.

This clonotype was counted at least ten times. The rearrangement joins TRBV24-1 to TRBJ2-5; 7 bases match TRBD1. Germline lookup yields CDR1 KGHDR and CDR2 SFDVKD. V shed 6 bases, J shed 3 bases, and the junction held 9 bases outside the gene matches. The CDR3 runs to 15 residues. CDR3 loop: CATSNRRTGEETQYF. CDR3 in DNA: TGTGCCACCAGTAACCGAAGGACAGGAGAAGAGACCCAGTACTTC.

This clonotype was counted ten times or more. The genes are TRBV9 and TRBJ2-5, with D maybe TRBD2 (5 bases). V lost 0 bases and J 4 bases, leaving 13 bases between the germline ends. This CDR3 has 15 amino acids. The germline CDR1 and CDR2 sequences are SGDLS and YYNGEE. CDR3 in amino acids: CASSVGGWAGETQYF. CDR3 bases: TGTGCCAGCAGCGTAGGGGGTTGGGCGGGAGAGACCCAGTACTTC.

Concerning this clonotype: This CDR3 fails to terminate in the conserved phenylalanine or tryptophan, so it likely reflects a read error. J is TRBJ1-2 and V is TRBV6-9; 8 nucleotides match TRBD1. V was clipped by 6 bases and J by 4 bases; unmatched bases: 10. The germline CDR1 and CDR2 sequences are MNHGY and SVAAGI. This CDR3 spans 15 amino acids. CDR3 sequence (DNA): TGTGCCAGCAGCGAGAGTACAGGGGGTGGCTATGGCTACACCCTC. Translating it yields CASSESTGGGYGYTL.